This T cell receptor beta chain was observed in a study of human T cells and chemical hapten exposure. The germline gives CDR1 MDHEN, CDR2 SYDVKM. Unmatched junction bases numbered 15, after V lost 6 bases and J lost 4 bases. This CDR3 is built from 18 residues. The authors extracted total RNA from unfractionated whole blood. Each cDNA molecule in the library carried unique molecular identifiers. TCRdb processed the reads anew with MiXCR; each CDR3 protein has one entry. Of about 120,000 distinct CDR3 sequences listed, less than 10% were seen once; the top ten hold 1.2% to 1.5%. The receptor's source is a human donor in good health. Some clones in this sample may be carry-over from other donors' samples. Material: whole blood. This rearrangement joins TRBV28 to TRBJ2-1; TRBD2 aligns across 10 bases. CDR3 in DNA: TGTGCCAGCAGCCTACTAGCGGGATTGTTAGGGGGATACAATGAGCAGTTCTTC. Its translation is CASSLLAGLLGGYNEQFF.